This T cell receptor (beta chain) was identified during a study of shared clonotypes between healthy human individuals. Study outcomes and limitations: It was the few donors that limited the genetic and exposure-history diversity represented. Rarefaction showed that sequencing of sorted subsets was incomplete (despite large depth).

Assay used: immunoSEQ multiplex PCR; TCRdb lists only in-frame clones, some missing. The data show about 960,000 clones, over 75% seen once. About this clone: Its antigen is not known.

Trimming took 2 bases from V and 2 from J, leaving 9 bases between them. CDR1 and CDR2 from the germline V gene are SNHLY and FYNNEI. The CDR3 length is 14 residues. The sample consisted of memory CD4+ T cells sorted from blood. Subset: CD45RA-negative fraction. The rearrangement uses TRBV2 and TRBJ1-1; D remains unclear. The origin of this receptor is a man between 18 and 29 years old in good health. This CDR3 reads CASSEMAGNTEAFF. For the CDR3, the DNA is TGTGCCAGCAGTGAAATGGCGGGAAACACTGAAGCTTTCTTT.